Here is one T cell receptor (beta chain) with its context. Its target is not known. This specimen comes from a study of shared clonotypes between healthy human individuals. Whole-study results and caveats: Genetic and exposure-history diversity was limited by the few donors. Sorted-subset sequencing was shown by rarefaction to be incomplete despite large depth.

The assay was run at deep level. The authors' processing: Junction-only immunoSEQ sequences carried no quality scores, so filtering differed. Produced via immunoSEQ multiplex PCR; TCRdb's table is partial and in-frame only. Clonal size and the V and J genes are those of that table, whereas D and trimming came from the DNA. The table records about 2.1 million clones, 93% of them present only once. CD45RO-negative cells were positively selected for CCR7, leaving out terminally differentiated effector memory CD45RA+ cells. V lost 3 bases and J lost 6, with 18 bases in between. Per germline, CDR1 MNHEY and CDR2 SMNVEV (reference sequence). CDR3 length: 15 residues.

What was sequenced was naive CD8+ T cells from PBMCs. The chain couples TRBV27 to TRBJ2-7; D tentatively fits TRBD1 or TRBD2 (5 bases each). This TCR was sampled from a man aged 18 to 29 in good health. Some clones in this sample may be carry-over from other donors' samples. The CDR3 region has the DNA TGTGCCAGCAGTTTCGGAATTTGGGGGAGTTCCGAGCAGTACTTC. As protein: CASSFGIWGSSEQYF.